This T cell receptor gamma chain was identified in a study of gammadelta T cells in human blood (dated by TCRdb to 2020 to 2022). With regard to this clone: Its antigen specificity is not known. A read error is the likely source, as a far larger clone sits one nucleotide away. This same CDR3 is encoded by further DNA sequences in the sample.

The germline V gene (reference sequence) supplies CDR1 GITISATS and CDR2 ISYDGTV. Including cysteine and phenylalanine, the CDR3 has 17 amino acids. Of all the DNA, just the CDR3 is kept, 51 bases in frame from base 1. The paper as a whole reports these results and caveats: In the study, polyclonal expansion of innate gamma-delta T cells immediately after birth was reported to appear to be driven by microbial exposure.

Preparation of the library involved RT-PCR. TCRdb shows the sequencer as Illumina MiSeq. Public reads were reanalyzed in TCRdb with CATT, and rows carrying the same DNA were merged afterwards. The sample table contains some 150 gamma-chain clones; only one count was recorded for approximately 52% of them. 98% of the sample comes from the top ten. This TCR derives from a human donor. Recombination linked TRGV9 to TRGJP. Sequencing was performed on Vgamma9Vdelta2 gamma-delta T cells from infant blood. The DNA is as follows: TGTGCCTTGTGGGAGCGAGGGCAAGAGCTGGGCAAAAAAATCAAGGTATTT. Translation gives CALWERGQELGKKIKVF.